This T cell receptor beta chain was sequenced for a study of relationships among human T cell subsets (dated by TCRdb to about 2010). As for the study more broadly: Sequencing was performed on eight distinct blood T cell populations: pan T, CD8 cytotoxic, regulatory, Th1, Th2, naive plus transitional, activated and memory cells.

For this clonotype: The antigen this receptor binds is unknown. No much larger clonotype is one base removed from it; base qualities were not supplied.

Starting from positively selected CD4+ cells, anti-CD25 beads were used to select CD4+CD25+ regulatory T cells. To isolate the T cell subsets, Miltenyi superparamagnetic beads coated with subset-specific monoclonal antibodies were used. All T cell populations were isolated from peripheral blood. Ficoll separation was used to obtain mononuclear cells from whole blood, after which anti-CD14 microbeads were used to deplete monocytes. Isolated cell populations were immediately resuspended in RNAprotect reagent. The library came from multiplex PCR. This sample was sequenced with a 454 GS FLX. Semiquantitative ARM-PCR was used to amplify the TCR alpha and beta CDR3 regions from mRNA. In ARM-PCR, tagged nested gene-specific primers were used first, and communal superprimers then performed exponential amplification. Before the second amplification round was performed on first-round PCR products, the nested primers were removed by exonuclease. Amplicons were sequenced on the 454 platform, which allows rapid sequencing of millions of DNA fragments without cloning bias. A read counted as effective if the read could be mapped to both V and J germline segments. For the original study's pipeline: IRmap was used to assign reads to germline V, D and J segments, relying on pyromap, a Smith-Waterman modification adapted to 454 sequencing errors. D-beta assignments were filtered using cutoffs set at the 99th percentile of alignment scores from simulated random sequences. The amino acids between the conserved V-segment Y[YFLI]C motif and the J-segment [FW]GXGT motif were defined as CDR3. A compound Poisson process model, previously applied to large-scale EST data, was used to estimate repertoire diversity. A procedure for detecting cross-contamination was applied so that sample contamination could be argued against as the origin of shared CDR3s. TCRdb reworked the public reads: Q25 trimming with fastp, MiXCR clone assembly, productive beta chains retained. A single entry per CDR3 protein holds the most common genes and DNA from its merged rows. The V and J calls and clone size come from TCRdb's table, not from the authors' own analysis. Within this sample are under 15,000 distinct CDR3 sequences, with over 50% of them counted one time only. 2.1% of the sample comes from the top ten.

The germline V gene (reference sequence) sets CDR1 to DFQATT and CDR2 to SNEGSKA. Trimming leaves V shorter by 0 bases and J shorter by 6 bases, with the junction holding 3 bases beyond the gene matches. Including cysteine and phenylalanine, the CDR3 has 14 amino acids. Of all the DNA, just the CDR3 is kept, 42 bases in frame from base 1. Beyond this particular receptor, the publication reports: The bead-based sorting could not exclude a CD4+CD8+ double-positive population. V, D and J usage, CDR3 length and N-nucleotide additions showed no statistically significant differences among the seven subsets. While more than 60% of CD8+ cytotoxic sequences came from clones with more than 100 reads, the regulatory and Th2 subsets had few clones of that kind. Substantial CDR3 sharing among Th1, Th2 and regulatory T cells was interpreted as suggesting stochastic cell fate choices.

The material sequenced was Tregs sorted from blood. The chain is assembled from TRBV20-1 and TRBJ1-5; the junction holds 9 bases that match TRBD1. The origin of this receptor is a man aged 35 to 55 in good health. The nucleotides are TGCAGTGCTAGAGAAACAGGGGGCGGTCAGCCCCAGCATTTT. It translates as CSARETGGGQPQHF.